These 9 T cell receptor beta chains were sequenced from one sample in a study of cytomegalovirus exposure and HLA in healthy donors. Primers included in the PCR were 60 Vbeta and 13 Jbeta primers. Libraries were prepared by immunoSEQ multiplex PCR; TCRdb keeps only in-frame clonotypes and omits some of them. Of 100,000 or so clones listed, roughly 82% are singletons. The sample taken for sequencing was PBMCs. The receptors originated from a man younger than 40 in good health and CMV-seropositive.

The chain is built from TRBV19 and TRBJ2-7, with D tentatively TRBD1 (6 bases). V lost 1 base and J lost 3, with 16 bases in between. In germline, CDR1 is LNHDA, CDR2 SQIVND (reference sequence). This CDR3 is built from 16 residues. The CDR3 region has the DNA TGTGCCAGTAGTATAGGGTACCGTCAGGGGTTCTACGAGCAGTACTTC. The encoded protein is CASSIGYRQGFYEQYF.

The J gene is TRBJ1-2, the V gene TRBV6-1, with 7 bases identical to TRBD1. The CDR3 totals 17 residues. The V gene end was trimmed by 3 bases and the J gene end by 4 bases; junction bases not matched to a gene: 14. Per germline, CDR1 MNHNS and CDR2 SASEGT. CDR3 region: CASSERQGMVLVYGYTF. The CDR3 DNA follows: TGTGCCAGCAGTGAGAGACAGGGAATGGTTCTCGTCTATGGCTACACCTTC.

This sequence joins TRBV27 and TRBJ1-2; 8 bases match TRBD1. The V gene end was trimmed by 3 bases and the J gene end by 8 bases; junction bases not matched to a gene: 5. The CDR3 is made up of 13 amino acids. CDR1 and CDR2 (germline): MNHEY, SMNVEV (reference sequence). Here the CDR3 reads CASSLGQAYGYTF. The DNA of the CDR3 is TGTGCCAGCAGTTTGGGACAGGCTTACGGCTACACCTTC.

This rearrangement joins TRBV6-4 to TRBJ2-1, with 7 nucleotides matching TRBD2. CDR1 and CDR2 from the germline V gene are MRHNA and SNTAGT. The CDR3 covers 15 residues. V dropped 2 bases and J dropped 1; count of bases not matched to a gene: 2. The CDR3 here is CASSDNGRSYNEQFF. For the CDR3, the DNA is TGTGCCAGCAGTGACAACGGGAGGTCCTACAATGAGCAGTTCTTC.

This clone was seen once. This chain connects TRBV28 to TRBJ1-5, with no clear D. Germline CDR1 and CDR2: MDHEN and SYDVKM. V dropped 6 bases and J dropped 0 bases, with 9 bases sitting between them. The CDR3 spans 14 residues. The CDR3 is CASRPHISNQPQHF. The CDR3, as DNA: TGTGCCAGCAGGCCTCACATTAGCAATCAGCCCCAGCATTTT.

This chain connects TRBV28 to TRBJ2-2; 7 bases align to TRBD1. V lost 7 bases, J lost 3 bases, and 8 bases stayed unmatched. The CDR3 contains 15 residues. The V gene's germline CDR1 is MDHEN and CDR2 SYDVKM. CDR3: CASKGAGDYTGELFF. In DNA, the CDR3 is TGTGCCAGCAAGGGGGCCGGTGATTACACCGGGGAGCTGTTTTTT. Full variable domain (rest looked up from reference TRBV28 and TRBJ2-2): DVKVTQSSRYLVKRTGEKVFLECVQDMDHENMFWYRQDPGLGLRLIYFSYDVKMKEKGDIPEGYSVSREKKERFSLILESASTNQTSMYLCASKGAGDYTGELFFGEGSRLTVL.

The chain carries TRBV7-8 and TRBJ2-2; possibly TRBD2 for D (6 bases). Trimming shortened V by 4 bases and J by 6 bases, and 12 bases separated the two germline ends. The CDR3 is 14 amino acids. Germline V gene sequence: CDR1 SGHVS, CDR2 FQNEAQ. The CDR3 here is CASSSTSLPGELFF. CDR3 sequence (DNA): TGTGCCAGCAGCTCGACTAGTCTTCCCGGGGAGCTGTTTTTT.

This chain uses TRBV11-2 with TRBJ2-7; 8 positions agree with TRBD1. Unmatched junction bases numbered 0, after V lost 2 bases and J lost 3 bases. The CDR3 totals 13 residues. The V gene's germline CDR1 is SGHAT and CDR2 FQNNGV. The CDR3 protein is CASSLTGGYEQYF. As DNA, the CDR3 is TGTGCCAGCAGCTTAACAGGGGGCTACGAGCAGTACTTC.

The V gene is TRBV5-6, the J gene TRBJ2-1, with a possible D match to TRBD2 (5 bases). Germline V gene sequence: CDR1 SGHDT, CDR2 YYEEEE. V shed 2 bases and J shed 9 bases, with 12 bases lying between them. The CDR3 runs 13 residues. Written as DNA, the CDR3 is TGTGCCAGCAGCTTTCGGGGAGCAGGTGAGCAGTTCTTC. Protein sequence: CASSFRGAGEQFF.